Detailed here is one TCR beta chain. Its target is unknown. Through a sample-barcoded 5' primer and a J-beta primer mix, a second PCR was run for roughly 6 to 11 cycles. One entry per CDR3 protein results from TCRdb running MiXCR on the 5' RACE reads. The table includes approximately 790,000 distinct CDR3 sequences, around 62% detected once. The sample comes from a study of blood T cells in healthy people across ages. Study summary: Through template switching, about one barcoded beta molecule was captured per two T cells, as measured in model experiments. The study, taken as a whole, reports: Significant beta diversity loss was already apparent by age about 42, declining roughly linearly. Unknown donor CMV status possibly confounded expanded clonotype changes. Among long-lived donors, naive CD4+ cells were more numerous and diversity higher than in aged donors.

The CDR3 contains 12 residues. V shed 7 bases and J shed 3 bases, with 9 bases lying between them. Germline V gives CDR1 SQVTM, CDR2 ANQGSEA. Sequenced: blood. This chain links TRBV29-1 with TRBJ2-2; TRBD1 might be the D (5 bases). The TCR sequence derives from a man aged 25 to 45 in good health. CDR3 DNA sequence: TGCAGCGGCACAGGTTACACCGGGGAGCTGTTTTTT. It codes for CSGTGYTGELFF.